This T cell receptor (beta chain) was found in a study of shared clonotypes between healthy human individuals. Assay used: immunoSEQ multiplex PCR; TCRdb lists only in-frame clones, some missing. The profile shows about 2 million clones, 95% of them singletons. This clonotype was obtained from a man between 18 and 35 years old in good health. The sequenced sample consisted of naive CD4+ T cells sorted from blood. The subset was: CD45RA+ positively selected.

DNA of the CDR3: TGTGCCAGCCGGGACAACACTGAAGCTTTCTTT. Translated, it gives CASRDNTEAFF. This sequence joins TRBV27 and TRBJ1-1; perhaps TRBD1 as D (5 bases). The CDR3 totals 11 residues. CDR1 MNHEY and CDR2 SMNVEV come from the germline V gene (reference sequence). Trimming left V 8 bases short and J 2 bases short, with 6 bases between.